A selection of T cell receptor beta chains follows, all from one sample in a study of CD8 T cells in ankylosing spondylitis. TCRdb independently ran MiXCR on the 5' RACE reads; one entry per CDR3 protein. The sample lists fewer than 400,000 distinct CDR3 sequences; 20% to 25% were seen once. The sequencing sample was made of blood, either unsorted or a sorted T cell fraction (not recorded which). These receptors came from a male donor with ankylosing spondylitis. CDR3s include the opening cysteine and the closing phenylalanine or tryptophan. The D gene is left open where the match is weak. Size tells how often a clone was seen (once, few, many) or the class of an expanded clone, and some rows leave it out.

clone size,V gene,D gene,CDR3 length,J gene,CDR3 DNA,CDR3 protein
many,TRBV28,TRBD2,14,TRBJ2-2,TGTGCCGGAGGAAGGGCGGGGGACACCGGGGAGCTGTTTTTT,CAGGRAGDTGELFF
.,TRBV4-2,.,14,TRBJ1-1,TGTGCCAGCAGCCAAGAGCAGGGGAGCTTTGAAGCTTTCTTT,CASSQEQGSFEAFF
many,TRBV20-1,.,16,TRBJ1-6,TGCAGTGCTAGACAGGGCGGAGGCTCCTATAATTCACCCCTCCACTTT,CSARQGGGSYNSPLHF
few,TRBV24-1,.,17,TRBJ2-2,TGTGCCACCAGTGACTATTCTAGCGAAATCAACACCGGGGAGCTGTTTTTT,CATSDYSSEINTGELFF
.,TRBV4-2,TRBD2,16,TRBJ2-3,TGTGCCAGCAGCCAAGAGTTCGGCGGGAGAGGAGATACGCAGTATTTT,CASSQEFGGRGDTQYF
.,TRBV5-6,.,14,TRBJ2-5,TGTGCCACCCGACAGTTTTCCAACCAAGAGACCCAGTACTTC,CATRQFSNQETQYF
.,TRBV7-9,.,15,TRBJ2-2,TGTGCCAGCAGCCAAGGGGGAGTGAGCACCGGGGAGCTGTTTTTT,CASSQGGVSTGELFF
few,TRBV12-3/TRBV12-4,TRBD2,14,TRBJ2-1,TGTGCCAGCAGCCGAGCGGGAGTGCGCAATGAGCAGTTCTTC,CASSRAGVRNEQFF
few,TRBV12-3/TRBV12-4,TRBD1,16,TRBJ1-1,TGTGCCAGCGCCCGGGGGGACAGTCGCATGAACACTGAAGCTTTCTTT,CASARGDSRMNTEAFF
few,TRBV7-2,.,14,TRBJ1-2,TGTGCCAGCAGCTTAGCAGGGGTTGTCTATGGCTACACCTTC,CASSLAGVVYGYTF
.,TRBV3-1,TRBD1,11,TRBJ2-1,TGTGCCAGCAGCCAAGACAGGGGGCGGTTCTTC,CASSQDRGRFF
few,TRBV5-1,.,17,TRBJ2-1,TGCGCCAGCAGCTTGACTAGACTAACCGGTGGAGGCAATGAGCAGTTCTTC,CASSLTRLTGGGNEQFF
.,TRBV3-1,.,14,TRBJ2-7,TGTGCCAGCAGCCAAGAGGACAGTTTGTACGAGCAGTACTTC,CASSQEDSLYEQYF
few,TRBV20-1,.,13,TRBJ2-1,TGCAGTGCTACTGGTGAGGGTCTCAATGAGCAGTTCTTC,CSATGEGLNEQFF
.,TRBV10-3,TRBD1,16,TRBJ1-6,TGTGCCATCAGTCCCGCCTCCGGGACAGGGAATTCACCCCTCCACTTT,CAISPASGTGNSPLHF
.,TRBV7-3,.,14,TRBJ2-1,TGTGCCAGCAGCCCCCGGGGCCAGGACAATGAGCAGTTCTTC,CASSPRGQDNEQFF
once,TRBV6-5,.,12,TRBJ1-5,TGTGCCACCCCTAATAGCAATCAGCCCCAGCATTTT,CATPNSNQPQHF
few,TRBV6-1,.,14,TRBJ1-2,TGTGCCAGCAGTGAAGAGGTGGGCCCAATTTGTTACACCTTC,CASSEEVGPICYTF
few,TRBV3-1,TRBD1,14,TRBJ1-1,TGTGCCAGCAGCCAAGTTACAGGGGACACTGAAGCTTTCTTT,CASSQVTGDTEAFF
.,TRBV20-1,TRBD1,13,TRBJ1-4,TGCAGTGCGGACACAGGGGAGAATGACAAACTGTTTTTT,CSADTGENDKLFF
.,TRBV7-8,.,14,TRBJ2-1,TGTGCCAGCAGCTGGCCCGGGGCCTACAATGAGCAGTTCTTC,CASSWPGAYNEQFF
.,TRBV5-1,TRBD2,15,TRBJ2-1,TGCGCCAGCAACATGGCGGGACTAGCGCACAATGAGCAGTTCTTC,CASNMAGLAHNEQFF
few,TRBV5-1,TRBD1,15,TRBJ2-7,TGCGCCAGCAGCTTGGAGGGACAGGGGGCTTACGAGCAGTACTTC,CASSLEGQGAYEQYF
few,TRBV20-1,TRBD2,14,TRBJ2-7,TGCAGTGCTAGAGGGGCTAGCGGGGGATACGAGCAGTACTTC,CSARGASGGYEQYF